Presented here are 4 T cell receptor beta chains from one specimen sequenced in a study of CD8+ T cells in alopecia areata. Sequencing used cDNA as its template, made by extracting RNA and reverse transcribing it. Some clones are missing from TCRdb's copy, which holds only in-frame ones; the method was immunoSEQ multiplex PCR. The data hold about 140,000 clones, with 40% to 65% observed a single time. Sequenced here: CD4+ T cells sorted from blood, sampled at week 0. The receptors were gathered from a human donor with alopecia areata.

V usage is TRBV28 and J usage is TRBJ1-4; D might be TRBD1 (5 bases). This CDR3 has 14 amino acids. The V end lost 5 bases, the J end lost 7 bases, and 14 bases lay between the germline ends. CDR1 and CDR2 (germline): MDHEN, SYDVKM. The CDR3 here is CASSGRDLPEKLFF. Written as DNA, the CDR3 is TGTGCCAGCAGTGGACGGGACTTGCCTGAAAAACTGTTTTTT. Together with reference TRBV28 and TRBJ1-4, the CDR3 gives the full variable domain: DVKVTQSSRYLVKRTGEKVFLECVQDMDHENMFWYRQDPGLGLRLIYFSYDVKMKEKGDIPEGYSVSREKKERFSLILESASTNQTSMYLCASSGRDLPEKLFFGSGTQLSVL.

V usage is TRBV5-1 and J usage is TRBJ2-7, with TRBD2 matching 9 bases. The CDR3 consists of 16 residues. Germline V gene data show CDR1 as SGHRS and CDR2 as YFSETQ. V shed 4 bases, J shed 5 bases, and the junction held 13 bases outside the gene matches. The CDR3: CASSPALGSGSHEQYF. The CDR3 region has the DNA TGCGCCAGCAGCCCTGCCCTCGGTAGCGGGAGCCACGAGCAGTACTTC. Together with reference TRBV5-1 and TRBJ2-7, the CDR3 gives the full variable domain: KAGVTQTPRYLIKTRGQQVTLSCSPISGHRSVSWYQQTPGQGLQFLFEYFSETQRNKGNFPGRFSGRQFSNSRSEMNVSTLELGDSALYLCASSPALGSGSHEQYFGPGTRLTVT.

The chain carries TRBV7-9 and TRBJ2-7, with 8 bases fitting TRBD1. CDR1 and CDR2 from the germline V gene are SEHNR and FQNEAQ (reference sequence). The V segment lost 5 bases and the J segment 0 bases; nucleotides outside the gene matches: 9. This CDR3 has 16 residues. CDR3 region: CASSPNQGASSYEQYF. The CDR3 DNA sequence: TGTGCCAGCAGCCCCAATCAGGGGGCGAGCTCCTACGAGCAGTACTTC.

This clone was recorded once. V is TRBV9 and J is TRBJ2-5; D not resolved. CDR1 and CDR2 (germline): SGDLS, YYNGEE. V was cut by 4 bases and J by 5 bases, with 15 bases left in between. The CDR3 is 14 amino acids. As DNA, the CDR3 is TGTGCCAGCAGCATTCTACCGACCCGGGAGACCCAGTACTTC. This gives the protein CASSILPTRETQYF.